This TCR beta chain was observed in a study of blood T cell repertoires in COVID-19. TCRdb's copy holds only in-frame clones and misses some; the assay was immunoSEQ multiplex PCR. The table has fewer than 200,000 clones, 70% to 85% seen once. Germline V gene sequence: CDR1 LNHDA, CDR2 SQIVND (reference sequence). With 5 bases removed from V and 9 bases from J, the gap between germline ends came to 20 bases. The CDR3 has 15 amino acids. The TCR was taken from a man in his forties or fifties who had recovered from COVID-19. The sample consisted of PBMCs or T cells enriched from blood (not recorded which). The J gene is TRBJ2-1, the V gene TRBV19, with a possible D match to TRBD1 (6 bases). CDR3 loop: CASSLGDRRNAEQFF. CDR3 bases: TGTGCCAGTAGTCTCGGAGACAGGAGGAATGCTGAGCAGTTCTTC. Together with reference TRBV19 and TRBJ2-1, the CDR3 gives the full variable domain: DGGITQSPKYLFRKEGQNVTLSCEQNLNHDAMYWYRQDPGQGLRLIYYSQIVNDFQKGDIAEGYSVSREKKESFPLTVTSAQKNPTAFYLCASSLGDRRNAEQFFGPGTRLTVL.